A single T cell receptor beta chain is shown here with its context. Its antigen is still unknown. Sequencing was performed with immunoSEQ multiplex PCR; in TCRdb, only in-frame clones are kept and a portion is missing. The sample has 110,000 to 150,000 clones; around 77% are singletons. The data derive from a study of cytotoxic CD8 clonotypes in ibrutinib-treated CLL. Study-level background: After a median roughly 12 months on treatment (6 to 36), response samples were drawn. Study-wide results and limits: Elevated clonality accompanied ibrutinib response, with a return toward baseline values at progression. Lymph node repertoires were not studied, and sampling times were unmatched.

The CDR3 length is 13 residues. Germline values: CDR1 KGHSH, CDR2 LQKENI. V dropped 5 bases and J dropped 0 bases, with 8 bases sitting between them. The V call is TRBV18, the J call TRBJ2-7; a weak D match, TRBD2 (6 bases). The sequence came from a human donor with chronic lymphocytic leukemia. Sequenced here: PBMCs, sampled after 12 months of ibrutinib treatment. CDR3: CASSAGSSYEQYF. The DNA for the CDR3 is TGTGCCAGCTCAGCGGGGAGCTCCTACGAGCAGTACTTC.